This TCR beta chain was retrieved from a study of blood T cell repertoires in COVID-19. Turning to the study itself: PBMCs, B-cell-depleted T cells, or T cells provided the cDNA or gDNA that made up the material.

The CDR3 runs to 13 residues. Looked up from germline, CDR1 is KGHSH and CDR2 is LQKENI. V lost 8 bases and J 1 base, leaving 10 bases between the germline ends. In the original processing: Reference gene primer amplification gave nucleated cell count estimates. TCRdb keeps only in-frame clones here, not all; method: immunoSEQ multiplex PCR. That table furnishes V, J and clone size, whereas the DNA furnished D and trimming. Of roughly 68,000 clones in the sample, approximately 90% were seen once. The chain recombines TRBV18 with TRBJ2-3; D unresolved. The clonotype comes from a woman older than 75 with active COVID-19. The sequenced material came from peripheral blood. The CDR3 DNA is TGTGCCAGCCCGTCAGAAGGCACAGATACGCAGTATTTT. Encoded protein: CASPSEGTDTQYF.